This T cell receptor (beta chain) was sequenced for a study of post-analysis software for immune sequencing data. Study-wide background: Recorded subtypes: relapsing-remitting, secondary progressive, progressive-relapsing; some patients unannotated.

Regarding the study as a whole: The F measure placed samples prepared in the same batch into strongly shared clusters. The study found significantly lower normalized Chao1 diversity in multiple sclerosis patients than in controls.

This clonotype was detected only once. Its antigen remains unknown. Prepared TCR beta cDNA libraries contained unique molecular identifiers. From around 0.96 to 9.9 million T cells, about 500,000 cDNA molecules were obtained. TCRdb processed the PCR reads anew with MiXCR; each CDR3 protein has one entry. The table shows hundreds of thousands of distinct CDR3 sequences, with about 60% occurring only once. This receptor was identified in a girl aged 2 to 9 with multiple sclerosis. Material for sequencing was blood.

CDR3 DNA: TGTGCCAGCAGCTCCCTATCAGGGACAGGGAATTCACCCCTCCACTTT. This gives the protein CASSSLSGTGNSPLHF. The chain is built from TRBV11-2 and TRBJ1-6, with 9 bases identical to TRBD1. CDR1 is SGHAT and CDR2 is FQNNGV in the germline V gene. This CDR3 has 16 amino acids. After removal of 4 bases from V and 7 bases from J, the junction contained 8 bases not matched to a gene.